This is a list of T cell receptor beta chains from one sample in a study of shared clonotypes between healthy human individuals. Libraries were prepared by immunoSEQ multiplex PCR; TCRdb keeps only in-frame clonotypes and omits some of them. Here the sample spans 1.5 million to 2.5 million clones, approximately 95% being singletons. Sequencing input: naive CD8+ T cells sorted from blood. Receptors were obtained from a man aged 18 to 30 in good health. Each CDR3 is given with its conserved first and last residue. D genes are given only for firm matches. Only some rows state a clone size, as once, few, many or a class for expanded clones.

D: NA; size: NA; J: TRBJ1-2; V: TRBV6-6; DNA: TGTGCCAGCAGTTACTCGTCACCCACTAACTATGGCTACACCTTC; CDR3: CASSYSSPTNYGYTF
D: NA; size: NA; J: TRBJ2-3; V: TRBV2; DNA: TGTGCCAGCACGGTCAGGGGCACAGATACGCAGTATTTT; CDR3: CASTVRGTDTQYF
D: NA; size: NA; J: TRBJ2-1; V: TRBV7-2; DNA: TGTGCCAGCACCCCGGGGGACTGGAGCTCCTACAATGAGCAGTTCTTC; CDR3: CASTPGDWSSYNEQFF
D: TRBD2; size: NA; J: TRBJ2-3; V: TRBV10-3; DNA: TGTGCCATCAAAGGACTAGCGGGGACCCTTGATACGCAGTATTTT; CDR3: CAIKGLAGTLDTQYF
D: NA; size: few; J: TRBJ1-1; V: TRBV30; DNA: TGTGCCTTGACAGAGTCAATGAACACTGAAGCTTTCTTT; CDR3: CALTESMNTEAFF
D: NA; size: NA; J: TRBJ2-7; V: TRBV5-4; DNA: TGTGCCAGCAGCCCTCGCCCAACCTACGAGCAGTACTTC; CDR3: CASSPRPTYEQYF
D: NA; size: NA; J: TRBJ1-4; V: TRBV7-6; DNA: TGTGCCAGCAGCTTAGGAAGTCCCAATGAAAAACTGTTTTTT; CDR3: CASSLGSPNEKLFF
D: NA; size: once; J: TRBJ2-1; V: TRBV4-1; DNA: TGCGCCAGCAGCCAAACCGGCTTTGAGCAGTTCTTC; CDR3: CASSQTGFEQFF
D: NA; size: NA; J: TRBJ1-1; V: TRBV4-1; DNA: TGCGCCAGCAGCCAAGAAACGAACGTGGGGCTCGTGAACACTGAAGCTTTCTTT; CDR3: CASSQETNVGLVNTEAFF
D: TRBD2; size: NA; J: TRBJ2-3; V: TRBV5-4; DNA: TGTGCCAGCAGATCTAATGCGGGGGGCCCCCCCCCAGATACGCAGTATTTT; CDR3: CASRSNAGGPPPDTQYF
D: NA; size: NA; J: TRBJ2-1; V: TRBV7-9; DNA: TGTGCCAGCAGCTTAGGGGATATTGAGCAGTTCTTC; CDR3: CASSLGDIEQFF
D: NA; size: once; J: TRBJ2-3; V: TRBV4-3; DNA: TGCGCCAGCAGCCAAGTAGGTCAGACAGATACGCAGTATTTT; CDR3: CASSQVGQTDTQYF
D: TRBD2; size: NA; J: TRBJ2-3; V: TRBV7-9; DNA: TGTGCCAGCAGCTTAGTGACTAGCGGCACAGATACGCAGTATTTT; CDR3: CASSLVTSGTDTQYF
D: NA; size: NA; J: TRBJ1-1; V: TRBV27; DNA: TGTGCCAGCAGTTTATCCTGGGGGGTAGAGAACACTGAAGCTTTCTTT; CDR3: CASSLSWGVENTEAFF
D: NA; size: NA; J: TRBJ2-7; V: TRBV6-1; DNA: TGTGCCAGCAGTGAAGCGCTGGTCTACGAGCAGTACTTC; CDR3: CASSEALVYEQYF
D: NA; size: NA; J: TRBJ2-6; V: TRBV6-1; DNA: TGTGCCAGCAGTGACCGGACGGGAGTCACTGGGGCCAACGTCCTGACTTTC; CDR3: CASSDRTGVTGANVLTF
D: TRBD1; size: NA; J: TRBJ1-5; V: TRBV2; DNA: TGTGCCAGCAGTGCCGGGACAGGGAGCAATCAGCCCCAGCATTTT; CDR3: CASSAGTGSNQPQHF
D: NA; size: NA; J: TRBJ2-1; V: TRBV27; DNA: TGTGCCAGCACCCACAGGGTCGGCAATGAGCAGTTCTTC; CDR3: CASTHRVGNEQFF
D: NA; size: NA; J: TRBJ1-2; V: TRBV2; DNA: TGTGCCAGCAGTGAGGACGGTGTTAACTATGGCTACACCTTC; CDR3: CASSEDGVNYGYTF
D: NA; size: NA; J: TRBJ2-5; V: TRBV11-2; DNA: TGTGCCAGCAGCTTCAGGCTAGTATTAGGGCAAGAGACCCAGTACTTC; CDR3: CASSFRLVLGQETQYF
D: NA; size: NA; J: TRBJ2-7; V: TRBV6-5; DNA: TGTGCCAGCAGTTACAGGCAGGCAACCTCCTACGAGCAGTACTTC; CDR3: CASSYRQATSYEQYF
D: NA; size: once; J: TRBJ1-4; V: TRBV6-5; DNA: TGTGCCAGCAGTTTCGGGACGCCAAGCGAAAAACTGTTTTTT; CDR3: CASSFGTPSEKLFF
D: NA; size: NA; J: TRBJ2-3; V: TRBV4-3; DNA: TGCGCCAGCAGCCAAGATCTGGCGGACGGCACAGATACGCAGTATTTT; CDR3: CASSQDLADGTDTQYF
D: NA; size: NA; J: TRBJ2-1; V: TRBV29-1; DNA: TGCAGCGTAGGACTGGACACTGAGCAGTTCTTC; CDR3: CSVGLDTEQFF
D: NA; size: once; J: TRBJ1-1; V: TRBV4-1; DNA: TGCGCCAGCAGCCCTGGACAAAACACTGAAGCTTTCTTT; CDR3: CASSPGQNTEAFF
D: NA; size: few; J: TRBJ1-2; V: TRBV13; DNA: TGTGCCAGCAGCGAAACATGGGAAGGCTACACCTTC; CDR3: CASSETWEGYTF
D: NA; size: NA; J: TRBJ1-1; V: TRBV4-2; DNA: TGTGCCAGCAGCCAAGAGGTGGGGGGCACTGAAGCTTTCTTT; CDR3: CASSQEVGGTEAFF
D: NA; size: NA; J: TRBJ2-7; V: TRBV6-1; DNA: TGTGCCAGCAGTGAGTGGAGGGACCCATTCGAGCAGTACTTC; CDR3: CASSEWRDPFEQYF
D: TRBD2; size: NA; J: TRBJ2-2; V: TRBV15; DNA: TGTGCCACCAGCCCCACAAATTCACCGGGACTAGTTCCCGGGGAGCTGTTTTTT; CDR3: CATSPTNSPGLVPGELFF
D: NA; size: NA; J: TRBJ1-1; V: TRBV7-2; DNA: TGTGCCAGCAGCTTAGTAGGCCCCTCAAGCGCTGAAGCTTTCTTT; CDR3: CASSLVGPSSAEAFF
D: NA; size: NA; J: TRBJ2-2; V: TRBV2; DNA: TGTGCCAGCAGAGACGTTACAAGTACCGGGGAGCTGTTTTTT; CDR3: CASRDVTSTGELFF
D: NA; size: NA; J: TRBJ2-7; V: TRBV29-1; DNA: TGCAGCGTTGAACGAGGCGGCGAGCAGTACTTC; CDR3: CSVERGGEQYF
D: TRBD1; size: NA; J: TRBJ2-5; V: TRBV2; DNA: TGTGCCAGCCTTGGACAGGACCAAGAGACCCAGTACTTC; CDR3: CASLGQDQETQYF
D: TRBD2; size: NA; J: TRBJ2-1; V: TRBV28; DNA: TGTGCCAGCAGTACCCCCGGGACTAGCGGGGGGAACTCCTACAATGAGCAGTTCTTC; CDR3: CASSTPGTSGGNSYNEQFF
D: NA; size: once; J: TRBJ1-5; V: TRBV27; DNA: TGTGCCAGCAGTTTTTACGGTCCTGATCAGCCCCAGCATTTT; CDR3: CASSFYGPDQPQHF
D: TRBD2; size: NA; J: TRBJ2-3; V: TRBV4-1; DNA: TGCGCCAGCAGCCAAGTAGGCGGGGGGGAGTACACAGATACGCAGTATTTT; CDR3: CASSQVGGGEYTDTQYF
D: NA; size: NA; J: TRBJ1-1; V: TRBV27; DNA: TGTGCCAGCACAGGGTGGCCCATGAACACTGAAGCTTTCTTT; CDR3: CASTGWPMNTEAFF
D: NA; size: few; J: TRBJ1-6; V: TRBV7-9; DNA: TGTGCCAGCACGGCCTCCCCCGATTCACCCCTCCACTTT; CDR3: CASTASPDSPLHF
D: TRBD1; size: NA; J: TRBJ2-1; V: TRBV4-1; DNA: TGCGCCAGCAGCCAAGACGAGGGGGCGGGCAATGAGCAGTTCTTC; CDR3: CASSQDEGAGNEQFF
D: NA; size: NA; J: TRBJ2-7; V: TRBV5-8; DNA: TGTGCCAGCAGCTTGAGTTTTACGGACGAGCAGTACTTC; CDR3: CASSLSFTDEQYF
D: TRBD1; size: NA; J: TRBJ1-3; V: TRBV11-2; DNA: TGTGCCAGCAGCTTAGCCCAGGGGGGCCTGGACACCATATATTTT; CDR3: CASSLAQGGLDTIYF
D: NA; size: NA; J: TRBJ2-5; V: TRBV12-5; DNA: TGTGCTAGTGGTTTAGGAGGGGATGGGGAGACCCAGTACTTC; CDR3: CASGLGGDGETQYF
D: NA; size: NA; J: TRBJ2-5; V: TRBV19; DNA: TGTGCCAGTAGAGCGGCGGCCCAAGAGACCCAGTACTTC; CDR3: CASRAAAQETQYF